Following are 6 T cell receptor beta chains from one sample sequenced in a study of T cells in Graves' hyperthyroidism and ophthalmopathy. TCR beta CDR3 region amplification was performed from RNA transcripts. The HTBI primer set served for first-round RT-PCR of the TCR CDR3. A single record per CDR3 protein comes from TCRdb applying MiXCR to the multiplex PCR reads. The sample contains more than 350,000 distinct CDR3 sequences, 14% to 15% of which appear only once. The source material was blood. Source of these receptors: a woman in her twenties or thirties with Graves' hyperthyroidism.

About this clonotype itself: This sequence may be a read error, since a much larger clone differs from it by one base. The CDR3 DNA sequence: TGTGCCAGCAGCGTAGGGGGGAGTAGCAATCGGCCCCAGCATTTT. Translated, it gives CASSVGGSSNRPQHF. This sequence joins TRBV9 and TRBJ1-5, with D possibly matching TRBD1 (5 bases). The CDR3 covers 15 residues. Germline CDR1 and CDR2: SGDLS and YYNGEE. Combining the CDR3 with reference TRBV9 and TRBJ1-5 gives the whole variable domain DSGVTQTPKHLITATGQRVTLRCSPRSGDLSVYWYQQSLDQGLQFLIQYYNGEERAKGNILERFSAQQFPDLHSELNLSSLELGDSALYFCASSVGGSSNRPQHFGDGTRLSIL.

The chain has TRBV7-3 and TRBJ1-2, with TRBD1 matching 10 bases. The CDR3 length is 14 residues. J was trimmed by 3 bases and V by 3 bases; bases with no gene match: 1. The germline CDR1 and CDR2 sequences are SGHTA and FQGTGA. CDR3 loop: CASSLGQGHYGYTF. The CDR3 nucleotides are TGTGCCAGCAGCTTGGGACAGGGGCACTATGGCTACACCTTC.

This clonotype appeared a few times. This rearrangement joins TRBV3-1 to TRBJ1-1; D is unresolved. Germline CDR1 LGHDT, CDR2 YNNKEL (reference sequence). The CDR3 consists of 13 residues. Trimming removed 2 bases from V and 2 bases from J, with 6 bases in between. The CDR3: CASSQRTNTEAFF. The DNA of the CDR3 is TGTGCCAGCAGCCAAAGGACCAACACTGAAGCTTTCTTT.

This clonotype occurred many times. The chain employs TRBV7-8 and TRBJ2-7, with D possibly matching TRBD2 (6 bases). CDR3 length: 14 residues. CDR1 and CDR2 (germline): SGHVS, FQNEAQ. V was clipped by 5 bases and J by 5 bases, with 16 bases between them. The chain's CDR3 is CASSALEGYHEQYF. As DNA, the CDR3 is TGTGCCAGCAGCGCATTGGAGGGTTACCACGAGCAGTACTTC. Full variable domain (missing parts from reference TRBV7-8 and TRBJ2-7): GAGVSQSPRYKVAKRGQDVALRCDPISGHVSLFWYQQALGQGPEFLTYFQNEAQLDKSGLPSDRFFAERPEGSVSTLKIQRTQQEDSAVYLCASSALEGYHEQYFGPGTRLTVT.

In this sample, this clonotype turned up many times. DNA for the CDR3: TGTGCCAGCAGCCCCGGTGGGGGGCGGACCTACAATGAGCAGTTCTTC. It codes for CASSPGGGRTYNEQFF. This chain joins TRBV7-2 and TRBJ2-1, with D perhaps being TRBD1 or TRBD2 (6 bases each). The CDR3 covers 16 residues. Trimming pared 5 bases from V and 2 bases from J, leaving 16 bases between. From germline, CDR1 is SGHTA and CDR2 FQGNSA.

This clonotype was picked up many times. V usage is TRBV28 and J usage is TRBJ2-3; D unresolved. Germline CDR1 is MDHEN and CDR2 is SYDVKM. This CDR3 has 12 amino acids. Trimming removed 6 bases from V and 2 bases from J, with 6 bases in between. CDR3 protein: CASRQDTDTQYF. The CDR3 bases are TGTGCCAGCAGGCAGGACACAGATACGCAGTATTTT. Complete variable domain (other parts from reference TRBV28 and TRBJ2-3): DVKVTQSSRYLVKRTGEKVFLECVQDMDHENMFWYRQDPGLGLRLIYFSYDVKMKEKGDIPEGYSVSREKKERFSLILESASTNQTSMYLCASRQDTDTQYFGPGTRLTVL.